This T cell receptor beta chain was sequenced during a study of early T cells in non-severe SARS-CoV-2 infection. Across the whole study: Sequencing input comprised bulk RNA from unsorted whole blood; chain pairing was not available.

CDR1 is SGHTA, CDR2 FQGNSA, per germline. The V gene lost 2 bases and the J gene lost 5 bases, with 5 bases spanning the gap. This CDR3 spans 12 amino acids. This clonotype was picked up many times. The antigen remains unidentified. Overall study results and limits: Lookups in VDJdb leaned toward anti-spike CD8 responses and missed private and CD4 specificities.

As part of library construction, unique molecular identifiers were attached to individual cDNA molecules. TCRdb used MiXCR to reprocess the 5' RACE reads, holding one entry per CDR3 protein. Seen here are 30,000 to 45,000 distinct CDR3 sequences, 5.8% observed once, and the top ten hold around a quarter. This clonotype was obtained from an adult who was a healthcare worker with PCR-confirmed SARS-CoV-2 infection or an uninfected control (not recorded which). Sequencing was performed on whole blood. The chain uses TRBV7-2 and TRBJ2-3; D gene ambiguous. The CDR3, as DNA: TGTGCCAGCAGCTTACATCTAGATACGCAGTATTTT. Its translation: CASSLHLDTQYF.